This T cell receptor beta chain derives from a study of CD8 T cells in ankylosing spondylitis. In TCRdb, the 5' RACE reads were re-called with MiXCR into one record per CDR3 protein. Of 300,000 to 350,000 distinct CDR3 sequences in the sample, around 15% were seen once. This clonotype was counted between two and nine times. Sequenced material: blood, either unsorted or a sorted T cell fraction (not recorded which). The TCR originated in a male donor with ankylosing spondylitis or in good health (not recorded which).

In DNA, the CDR3 is TGCAGCGTTGCGGGCGCGGTCACCCAGTACTTC. This codes for CSVAGAVTQYF. The rearrangement uses TRBV29-1 and TRBJ2-5; D not certain. The CDR3 length is 11 residues. The V and J ends lost 4 bases and 8 bases respectively, with 11 bases between them. Germline CDR1 is SQVTM and CDR2 is ANQGSEA.